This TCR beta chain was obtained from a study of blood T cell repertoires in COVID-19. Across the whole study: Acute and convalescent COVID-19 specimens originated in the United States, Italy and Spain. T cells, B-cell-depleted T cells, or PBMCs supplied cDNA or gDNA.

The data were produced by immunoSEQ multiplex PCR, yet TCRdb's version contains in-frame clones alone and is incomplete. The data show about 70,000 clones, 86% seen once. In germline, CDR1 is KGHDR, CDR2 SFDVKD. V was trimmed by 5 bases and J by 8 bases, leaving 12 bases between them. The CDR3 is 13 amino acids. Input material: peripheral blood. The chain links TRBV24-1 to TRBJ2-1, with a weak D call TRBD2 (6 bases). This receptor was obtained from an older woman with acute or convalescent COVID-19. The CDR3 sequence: CATSGLRGDEQFF. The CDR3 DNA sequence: TGTGCCACCAGTGGCCTCCGCGGGGATGAGCAGTTCTTC.